This entry is about one T cell receptor (beta chain). It lacks a known antigen. Base qualities are not at hand, and no much larger clone is one base apart. The germline V gene gives CDR1 as SGHTS and CDR2 as YDEGEE. V has 4 bases trimmed and J has 0 bases trimmed; junction bases matching no gene number 11. The CDR3 covers 18 residues, taking in both the cysteine and the phenylalanine. Only the CDR3 portion is preserved as DNA: 54 bases, with reading frame beginning at the first base. Genomic DNA was extracted from sorted cells for sequencing of the TCRbeta CDR3 region. The immunoSEQ Assay was used to sequence the TCRbeta CDR3 regions. This is the immuneACCESS table as TCRdb keeps it, with only in-frame sequences that have V and J called. A part of the clones is gone; compared with another copy, unresolved V genes explain less than half, and the rest is unexplained. The sample table contains some 76,000 clones; only one count was recorded for around four fifths of them. The top ten hold about 1.8% of the sample.

Patients with autoimmune disease history or receiving systemic immunosuppression were excluded from the trial. Peripheral blood for TCR sequencing was drawn from every dose cohort at baseline, at cycle 4 day 1 and at cycle 7 day 1. Samples were obtained from an open-label, multicenter, first-in-human phase I dose-escalation trial of ivuxolimab. Adults with locally advanced or metastatic melanoma, renal cell carcinoma, hepatocellular carcinoma or head and neck squamous cell carcinoma were enrolled in the trial. CD4+ and CD8+ T cells were sorted separately from peripheral blood before TCR sequencing. This entry is derived from a study of OX40 agonist ivuxolimab in advanced cancers. Turning to the overall study: The costimulatory receptor OX40 (CD134) was targeted by ivuxolimab, a fully human IgG2 agonistic monoclonal antibody. Partial responses were achieved by three dose-escalation patients, of whom one had hepatocellular carcinoma and two had cutaneous melanoma. Intravenous ivuxolimab was administered to patients every 2 weeks at six dose levels: 0.01, 0.1, 0.3, 1.5, 3 and 10 mg/kg. Prior anti-PD-1, anti-PD-L1 or anti-CTLA-4 therapy was permitted, and checkpoint inhibitors had been received by less than 45% of dose-escalation patients. The monotherapy dose-escalation portion (N of about 50 patients) of the phase I ivuxolimab trial is reported in the paper. The point of sequencing TCRbeta in the periphery was to test whether ivuxolimab changed TCR sequence diversity and drove clonal T-cell expansion. Of the roughly 51 patients in dose escalation, 19 had hepatocellular carcinoma, around 15 had melanoma, 9 had renal cell carcinoma and 9 had head and neck cancer. In the dose-escalation cohort, more than 80% of patients were male, and the mean age was approximately 60 years with a range of roughly 20 to 85. The investigation overall reported the following: In the 0.1-3.0 mg/kg groups, partial responders had among the lowest normalized peripheral clonal expansion, particularly in CD8+ T cells. Low levels of normalized T-cell clonal expansion were also seen in some patients who did not respond. After ivuxolimab, CD8+ T cells had more expanded clones than CD4+ T cells on average. The antigen specificity of the clonally expanded peripheral T cells was not determined. At doses of 0.1 to 3.0 mg/kg, clonal expansion of both CD4+ and CD8+ T cells in blood was seen between baseline and week 6.

Here the chain combines TRBV5-8 and TRBJ1-4, with 8 middle bases fitting TRBD1. The source material was CD4+ or CD8+ T cells sorted from blood, sampled in a trial of the OX40 agonist ivuxolimab. The sequence was collected from an adult with an advanced solid tumor such as melanoma, head and neck, liver or kidney cancer. The nucleotide sequence is TGTGCCAGCAGCCTCGGACAGGGAGGAAGAGCAACTAATGAAAAACTGTTTTTT. This gives the protein CASSLGQGGRATNEKLFF.